These 17 T cell receptor beta chains came from one sample sequenced in a study of identical twins. TCRdb redid the calling of the 5' RACE reads with MiXCR, one entry per CDR3 protein. The table records approximately 690,000 distinct CDR3 sequences, approximately 6.1% of them present only once. The sequencing sample was made of naive T cells sorted from blood. The source of these receptors is a man younger than 30 in good health.

This clonotype was found many times. The V call is TRBV2, the J call TRBJ1-5; 7 positions match TRBD1. Germline assignment: CDR1 SNHLY and CDR2 FYNNEI. Trimming at V came to 2 bases and at J to 0 bases, leaving 1 base not matched to a gene. The CDR3 is 15 residues long. CDR3 region: CASSEQGDSNQPQHF. The CDR3 nucleotides read TGTGCCAGCAGTGAACAGGGGGATAGCAATCAGCCCCAGCATTTT. The whole variable domain, remainder taken from reference TRBV2 and TRBJ1-5, is EPEVTQTPSHQVTQMGQEVILRCVPISNHLYFYWYRQILGQKVEFLVSFYNNEISEKSEIFDDQFSVERPDGSNFTLKIRSTKLEDSAMYFCASSEQGDSNQPQHFGDGTRLSIL.

Only a few counts were recorded for this clonotype. This sequence joins TRBV6-6 and TRBJ2-5; unclear D gene. In germline, CDR1 is MNHNY, CDR2 SVGAGI (reference sequence). This CDR3 is 12 amino acids long. Trimming pared 6 bases from V and 5 bases from J, leaving 10 bases between. CDR3 sequence reads: CASSHRVETQYF. In nucleotides, the CDR3 is TGTGCCAGCAGCCATCGCGTGGAGACCCAGTACTTC.

The rearrangement joins TRBV2 to TRBJ1-1, with 12 bases that match TRBD1. Germline V gene lookup returns CDR1 SNHLY and CDR2 FYNNEI. The CDR3 consists of 14 residues. J was trimmed by 11 bases and V by 4 bases; bases with no gene match: 8. This chain's CDR3 is CASSAGTGGESAFF. Here the CDR3 DNA reads TGTGCCAGCAGTGCCGGGACAGGGGGCGAGAGTGCTTTCTTT.

This clonotype occurred many times. This chain joins TRBV10-3 and TRBJ2-6; D is possibly TRBD1 (6 bases). CDR3 length: 15 amino acids. The V and J ends lost 4 bases and 6 bases respectively, with 13 bases between them. Germline lookup yields CDR1 ENHRY and CDR2 SYGVKD. CDR3 protein: CAISGNRAEANVLTF. CDR3 bases: TGTGCCATCAGTGGGAACAGGGCAGAGGCCAACGTCCTGACTTTC.

This clonotype was seen a handful of times. This chain uses TRBV28 with TRBJ2-5, with 7 bases that match TRBD2. This CDR3 region has 15 residues. Germline V gives CDR1 MDHEN, CDR2 SYDVKM. V was clipped by 0 bases and J by 5 bases; unmatched bases: 6. CDR3: CASSLWGGNEETQYF. The CDR3 DNA reads as TGTGCCAGCAGTTTATGGGGGGGGAACGAGGAGACCCAGTACTTC.

This clonotype was seen a handful of times. The chain recombines TRBV10-3 with TRBJ2-3; the match to TRBD2 covers 7 bases. V trimming: 0 bases; J trimming: 6 bases; junction bases outside the gene matches: 12. Germline CDR1 ENHRY, CDR2 SYGVKD. This CDR3 contains 17 residues. The CDR3 DNA follows: TGTGCCATCAGTGAGTCGGTTGCTAGCGGCACCCGGGATACGCAGTATTTT. Encoded protein: CAISESVASGTRDTQYF.

This clonotype was counted between two and nine times. This chain links TRBV18 with TRBJ2-3; D unclear. V lost 3 bases, J lost 2 bases, and 9 bases lay in between. Germline V lookup: CDR1 KGHSH, CDR2 LQKENI. The CDR3 length is 14 residues. The CDR3 nucleotides read TGTGCCAGCTCACCGAACGGAATCACAGATACGCAGTATTTT. This gives the protein CASSPNGITDTQYF.

The V and J genes are TRBV7-3 and TRBJ2-1; TRBD1 might be the D (6 bases). V shed 5 bases and J shed 6 bases, with 14 bases lying between them. The CDR3 length is 14 residues. Germline V gene lookup returns CDR1 SGHTA and CDR2 FQGTGA. CDR3 nucleotide sequence: TGTGCCAGCAGCCTAAATACAGGGCCCAATGAGCAGTTCTTC. Translated: CASSLNTGPNEQFF.

The rearrangement joins TRBV20-1 to TRBJ2-1; TRBD2 agrees at 10 bases. Trimming at V came to 0 bases and at J to 7 bases, leaving 12 bases not matched to a gene. Germline CDR1 and CDR2: DFQATT and SNEGSKA (reference sequence). The CDR3 covers 17 residues. CDR3 sequence: CSARDGGASGSFNEQFF. The CDR3 nucleotides read TGCAGTGCTAGAGATGGGGGTGCTAGCGGGAGTTTTAATGAGCAGTTCTTC.

This clonotype was seen repeatedly, ten times or more. The chain uses TRBV5-1 and TRBJ2-7; 14 nucleotides line up with TRBD2. Germline lookup yields CDR1 SGHRS and CDR2 YFSETQ. The ends lost 0 bases at V and 3 bases at J; junction bases unmatched: 5. The CDR3 runs 17 residues. The CDR3 nucleotides are TGCGCCAGCAGCTTGGGACTAGCGGGAGGGCCAATCTACGAGCAGTACTTC. This sequence encodes CASSLGLAGGPIYEQYF.

The genes are TRBV30 and TRBJ1-4; TRBD1 is a possible D gene (6 bases). Per germline, CDR1 GTSNPN and CDR2 SVGIG (reference sequence). The length of the CDR3 is 14 residues. V dropped 3 bases and J dropped 3 bases, with 11 bases sitting between them. CDR3 nucleotides: TGTGCCTGGAGGTTCGCAGGGGCTAATGAAAAACTGTTTTTT. Amino acid sequence: CAWRFAGANEKLFF.

The chain couples TRBV7-2 to TRBJ1-5, with no clear D. The CDR3 contains 13 residues. CDR1 is SGHTA and CDR2 is FQGNSA in the germline V gene. V was clipped by 6 bases and J by 7 bases, with 13 bases between them. CDR3 bases: TGTGCCAGCAGTCCCGAGACGCTGCAGCCCCAGCATTTT. The encoded protein is CASSPETLQPQHF.

This clonotype was picked up many times. CDR3 in DNA: TGTGCCAGCAGTTTGGATACCATAAACATTCAGTACTTC. This sequence encodes CASSLDTINIQYF. The V gene is TRBV12-3 or TRBV12-4, the J gene TRBJ2-4; no definite D call. Trimming left V 3 bases short and J 6 bases short, with 9 bases between. The CDR3 has 13 amino acids.

This clonotype was recorded at least ten times. The V call is TRBV20-1, the J call TRBJ1-5, with D unresolved. The CDR3 extends over 12 amino acids. The germline V gene has CDR1 DFQATT and CDR2 SNEGSKA (reference sequence). With 3 bases removed from V and 5 bases from J, the gap between germline ends came to 8 bases. The CDR3 DNA sequence: TGCAGTGCTAGTCTCGCAGATCAGCCCCAGCATTTT. Translated: CSASLADQPQHF.

The V and J genes are TRBV7-9 and TRBJ2-1, with TRBD1 as a possible D gene (6 bases). Germline loops: CDR1 SEHNR, CDR2 FQNEAQ (reference sequence). The CDR3 covers 16 residues. With 3 bases removed from V and 2 bases from J, the gap between germline ends came to 14 bases. DNA of the CDR3: TGTGCCAGCAGCTTTGGGAAGACAGGTGCCTACAATGAGCAGTTCTTC. Encoded protein: CASSFGKTGAYNEQFF.

Ten or more counts support this clonotype. The chain recombines TRBV12-3 or TRBV12-4 with TRBJ2-7, with 9 positions matching TRBD1. The J segment lost 4 bases and the V segment lost 6 bases, leaving 10 bases of the junction unmatched. The CDR3 is made up of 15 amino acids. CDR3 protein: CASSNDRGWSYEQYF. DNA of the CDR3: TGTGCCAGCAGCAACGACAGGGGGTGGTCTTACGAGCAGTACTTC.

This CDR3 is CASSAAGTGSYEQYV. The DNA for the CDR3 is TGTGCCAGCAGTGCTGCCGGGACAGGGAGTTACGAGCAGTACGTC. The chain has TRBV6-1 and TRBJ2-7; TRBD1 agrees at 9 bases. The V gene end was trimmed by 4 bases and the J gene end by 4 bases; junction bases not matched to a gene: 8. CDR1 MNHNS and CDR2 SASEGT come from the germline V gene. The CDR3 has 15 amino acids.